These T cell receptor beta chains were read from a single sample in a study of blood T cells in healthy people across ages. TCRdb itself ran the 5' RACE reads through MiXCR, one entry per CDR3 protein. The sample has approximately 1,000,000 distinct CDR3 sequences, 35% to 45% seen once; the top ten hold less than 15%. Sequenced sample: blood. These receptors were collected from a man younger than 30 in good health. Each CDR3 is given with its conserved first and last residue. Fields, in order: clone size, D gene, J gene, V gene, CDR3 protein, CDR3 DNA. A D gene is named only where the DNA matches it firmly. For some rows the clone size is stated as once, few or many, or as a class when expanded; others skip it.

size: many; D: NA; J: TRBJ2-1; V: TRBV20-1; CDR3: CSASERDNEQFF; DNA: TGCAGTGCTAGTGAGCGGGACAATGAGCAGTTCTTC
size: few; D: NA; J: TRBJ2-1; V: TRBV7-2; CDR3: CASSLFSPQQFF; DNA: TGTGCCAGCAGCTTATTTTCTCCTCAGCAGTTCTTC
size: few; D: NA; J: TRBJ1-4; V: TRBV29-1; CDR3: CSVETNEKLFF; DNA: TGCAGCGTTGAAACTAATGAAAAACTGTTTTTT
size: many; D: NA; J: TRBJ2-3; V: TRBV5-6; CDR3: CASSSLGGNTDTQYF; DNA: TGTGCCAGCAGCTCCCTTGGCGGAAACACAGATACGCAGTATTTT
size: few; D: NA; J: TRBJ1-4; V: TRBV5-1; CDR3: CASSGRPKSTNEKLFF; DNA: TGCGCCAGCAGCGGTAGACCAAAATCAACTAATGAAAAACTGTTTTTT
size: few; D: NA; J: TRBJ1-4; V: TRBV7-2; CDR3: CASSFLQGPNEKLFF; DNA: TGTGCCAGCAGCTTCTTACAGGGACCTAATGAAAAACTGTTTTTT
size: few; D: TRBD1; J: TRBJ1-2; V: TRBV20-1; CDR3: CSASAGTGGYGYTF; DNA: TGCAGTGCTAGTGCCGGGACAGGCGGCTATGGCTACACCTTC
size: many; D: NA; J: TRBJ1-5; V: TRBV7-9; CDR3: CASSLGFQPQHF; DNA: TGTGCCAGCAGTTTAGGGTTTCAGCCCCAGCATTTT
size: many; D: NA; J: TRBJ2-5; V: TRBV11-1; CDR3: CASSPPFTRTDQETQYF; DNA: TGTGCCAGCAGCCCTCCGTTTACCCGGACGGACCAAGAGACCCAGTACTTC
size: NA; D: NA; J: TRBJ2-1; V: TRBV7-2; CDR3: CASSRGGGQWDEQFF; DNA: TGTGCCAGCAGCCGGGGCGGGGGCCAGTGGGATGAGCAGTTCTTC
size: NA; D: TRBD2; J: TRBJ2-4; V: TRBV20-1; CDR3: CSACSGEQNIQYF; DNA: TGCAGTGCCTGTAGCGGGGAGCAAAACATTCAGTACTTC
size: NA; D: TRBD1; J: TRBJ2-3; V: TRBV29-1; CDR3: CSVSTGVDTQYF; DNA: TGCAGCGTTTCCACAGGGGTGGATACGCAGTATTTT
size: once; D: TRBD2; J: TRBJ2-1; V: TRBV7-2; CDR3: CASSLDPGGINNEQFF; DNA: TGTGCCAGCAGCTTAGATCCGGGGGGGATTAACAATGAGCAGTTCTTC
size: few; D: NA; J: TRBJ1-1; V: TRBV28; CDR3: CASSLSPVAEAFF; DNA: TGTGCCAGCAGTTTATCGCCGGTAGCTGAAGCTTTCTTT
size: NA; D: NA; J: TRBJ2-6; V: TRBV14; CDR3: CASSPTRLREIYSGANVLTF; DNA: TGTGCCAGCAGCCCTACCCGGCTAAGGGAGATTTACTCTGGGGCCAACGTCCTGACTTTC
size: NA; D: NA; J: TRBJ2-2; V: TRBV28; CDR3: CASSLGARRQRATGELFF; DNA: TGTGCCAGCAGTTTGGGAGCTCGTCGACAAAGGGCCACCGGGGAGCTGTTTTTT
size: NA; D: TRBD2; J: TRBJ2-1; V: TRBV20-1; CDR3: CSALSSGGQGEQFF; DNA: TGCAGTGCTCTTTCTAGCGGGGGGCAGGGTGAGCAGTTCTTC
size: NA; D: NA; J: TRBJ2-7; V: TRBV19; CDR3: CASRKDSQTYEQYF; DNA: TGTGCCAGTAGAAAAGACAGCCAGACCTACGAGCAGTACTTC
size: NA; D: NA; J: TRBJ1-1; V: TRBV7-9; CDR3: CASSLVRETEAFF; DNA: TGTGCCAGCAGCTTAGTTCGAGAGACTGAAGCTTTCTTT
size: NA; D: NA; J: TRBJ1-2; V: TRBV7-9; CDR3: CASSLDQAGGYTF; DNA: TGTGCCAGCAGCTTAGACCAGGCCGGTGGCTACACCTTC
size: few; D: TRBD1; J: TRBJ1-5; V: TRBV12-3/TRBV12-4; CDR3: CASSFTGQYNQPQHF; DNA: TGTGCCAGCAGCTTTACGGGACAGTATAATCAGCCCCAGCATTTT
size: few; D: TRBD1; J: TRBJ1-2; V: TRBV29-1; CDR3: CSVEDRRGREGYTF; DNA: TGCAGCGTTGAAGATAGGAGGGGGCGTGAAGGCTACACCTTC
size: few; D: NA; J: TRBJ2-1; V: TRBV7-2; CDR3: CASSLASPSYNEQFF; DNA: TGTGCCAGCAGCTTAGCGAGTCCCTCCTACAATGAGCAGTTCTTC
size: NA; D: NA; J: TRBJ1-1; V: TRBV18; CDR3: CASSPQLIMNTEAFF; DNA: TGTGCCAGCTCACCACAACTCATTATGAACACTGAAGCTTTCTTT
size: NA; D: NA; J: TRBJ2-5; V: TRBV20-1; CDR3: CSARPHRGSETQYF; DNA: TGCAGTGCTAGACCCCACCGGGGATCAGAGACCCAGTACTTC
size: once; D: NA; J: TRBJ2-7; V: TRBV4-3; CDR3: CTSSQERTQETQYF; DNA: TGCACCAGCAGCCAAGAGAGGACTCAAGAGACTCAGTACTTC
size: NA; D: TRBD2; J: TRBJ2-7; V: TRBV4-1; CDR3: CASSQGGVAGGPYEQYF; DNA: TGCGCCAGCAGCCAAGGAGGAGTAGCGGGAGGCCCCTACGAGCAGTACTTC
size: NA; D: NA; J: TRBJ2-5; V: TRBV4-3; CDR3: CASNDSGKETQYF; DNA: TGCGCCAGCAACGATAGCGGCAAAGAGACCCAGTACTTC
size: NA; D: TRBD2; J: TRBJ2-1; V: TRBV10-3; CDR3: CATKTSGSYNEQFF; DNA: TGTGCCACGAAGACTAGCGGTTCCTACAATGAGCAGTTCTTC
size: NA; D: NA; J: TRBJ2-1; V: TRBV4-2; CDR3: CASSQLRGNEQFF; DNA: TGTGCCAGCAGCCAATTGAGGGGCAATGAGCAGTTCTTC
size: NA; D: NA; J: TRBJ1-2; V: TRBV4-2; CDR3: CASSLLTQGGGYGYTF; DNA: TGTGCCAGCAGCCTATTGACACAGGGAGGTGGCTATGGCTACACCTTC